This T cell receptor (beta chain) was documented in a study of shared clonotypes between healthy human individuals (TCRdb year 2020). Study-wide context: Two women and a few men aged 18 to 49 years were included in the cohort. For each donor, three plates each were used for CD4 naive and CD4 memory, two plates were used for CD8 naive, and one plate was used for CD8 memory. The study deeply sequenced blood TCR repertoires of about five healthy adults to estimate repertoire size and the extent of clonotype sharing between individuals. To increase sequencing depth and limit assay-specific biases, different laboratories used diverse techniques to prepare libraries and sequence TCR repertoires. Leukapheresis yielded between about 0.85 and 10 billion PBMCs per donor. General findings and caveats noted by the study authors: Even with the large sequencing depth, rarefaction of the sorted-subset datasets indicated that sequencing was incomplete. Larger estimated clonotype richness was generally found for naive subsets than for memory subsets. Sharing across a few donors was observed for roughly 5.4% of naive CD4, 3.5% of naive CD8, roughly 2.4% of memory CD4, and over 0.3% of memory CD8 clonotypes. Higher generation probabilities were observed for clonotypes shared by all four sorted-subset donors than for non-shared clonotypes. Because the study included only a small number of donors, the genetic and exposure-history diversity represented was limited. Pairwise subsampling indicated that sequencing depth was expected to affect the degree of clonotype sharing among donors. Sampling was restricted to blood, and TCR repertoires in tissues likely differ from the TCR repertoires found in blood.

Using the deep immunoSEQ assay, multiplex PCR amplified TCR CDR3 regions from genomic DNA. Genomic DNA extracted from each cell subset was distributed evenly over all wells of several immunoSEQ 96-well plates, and each plate served as one replicate. For sorted subsets, approximately 0.2 ug of genomic DNA, equivalent to 25,000 to 35,000 T cell genomes, went into each replicate PCR. The purified libraries were quantified using a Qubit 3.0 fluorometer, sized with a Bioanalyzer 2100, and then quantified again using the KAPA Library Quantification kit. Each immunoSEQ 96-well plate was sequenced on its own single-read 150-cycle Illumina NextSeq 550 flow cell. Regarding the original processing steps: Because the immunoSEQ output held only junctional sequences and lacked quality scores, the filtering could not match the filtering applied to full-length reads. To assign V/J genes and CDR3, sequences were annotated against IMGT germline references using PyIR, a Python wrapper for IgBLAST v1.9. Any read was removed if the V/J assignment was weak (E-value above 1e-6), the CDR3 was missing, or the read contained stop codons, out-of-frame junctions, or ambiguous translated residues. A V3J clonotype was defined by an identical inferred V gene, J gene, and CDR3 amino acid sequence. Percentage overlap between repertoires was calculated by dividing the number of shared unique clonotypes by the size of the smaller repertoire. Repertoire richness was assessed with RTK rarefaction, the Chao1 estimator, and Recon v2.1 estimates of unobserved clonotypes. Generation probabilities were computed with OLGA for all TCRbeta clonotypes obtained by the gDNA method from a handful of donors. Entries here come from immuneACCESS through TCRdb and include only in-frame sequences with V and J called. Some clones fail to appear in such tables; in the studies checked, an unresolved V gene covers under half of the shortfall, and the cause of the remainder is unknown. Clonal size and the V and J genes are those of that table, whereas D and trimming came from the DNA. Recorded for this sample are about 2.4 million clones; approximately 92% of them occurred a single time. The top ten constitute over 0.12% of the sample.

As concerns this clone: It has no known antigen specificity. No base-level quality is on record; no much larger clone is a single base apart.

After removal of 2 bases from V and 5 bases from J, the junction retains 7 bases not matched to a gene. According to the germline V gene (reference sequence), CDR1 reads SEHNR and CDR2 reads FQNEAQ. Reading from cysteine to phenylalanine, the CDR3 counts 15 amino acids. Just CDR3 DNA is preserved here, 45 bases in frame from base 1. The donors were healthy, HIV-negative adults with no recently reported acute infections or vaccinations. All donors were Caucasian adults living in Nashville, Tennessee, USA. CD4+ T cells were enriched by magnetic negative selection, after which naive cells were positively selected on CD45RA and the negative fraction was taken as the memory subset. After blood collection by leukapheresis, PBMCs were isolated using Ficoll-Histopaque density gradient centrifugation and then cryopreserved in the vapor phase of liquid nitrogen. Purity and quantity of every magnetically sorted T cell population were checked by analytical flow cytometry. Genomic DNA was isolated from every sorted fraction and measured by UV absorbance on a Nanodrop 2000c.

The chain is made from TRBV7-9 and TRBJ2-5; 8 of the junction bases match TRBD1. This TCR was recovered from a man aged 18-30 years in good health. Sequenced: naive CD4+ T cells sorted from blood. The label giving this sample's cell subset or site can be read as: CD45RA+ positively selected. The CDR3 protein is CASSLQTGVDETQYF. The sequenced DNA: TGTGCCAGCAGCTTACAGACAGGGGTCGATGAGACCCAGTACTTC. Beyond the CDR3, the reference TRBV7-9 and TRBJ2-5 genes provide the residues; the full variable domain reads: DTGVSQNPRHKITKRGQNVTFRCDPISEHNRLYWYRQTLGQGPEFLTYFQNEAQLEKSRLLSDRFSAERPKGSFSTLEIQRTEQGDSAMYLCASSLQTGVDETQYFGPGTRLLVL.